Below are 2 T cell receptor beta chains sequenced from a single sample in a study of shared clonotypes between healthy human individuals. Naive CD8 isolation took CD45RO-negative cells positively selected for CCR7 and excluded terminally differentiated effector memory CD45RA+ cells. The data were produced by immunoSEQ multiplex PCR, yet TCRdb's version contains in-frame clones alone and is incomplete. The sample carries about 2.1 million clones, over 85% recorded once. The sequencing input was naive CD8+ T cells from PBMCs. These receptors originate from a man aged 18 to 29 in good health. Some clones in this sample may be carry-over from other donors' samples.

This clone was observed a single time. The chain combines TRBV27 with TRBJ2-2; D is possibly TRBD2 (7 bases). Trimming took 0 bases from V and 4 from J, leaving 18 bases between them. The CDR3 extends over 18 amino acids. Germline V gene sequence: CDR1 MNHEY, CDR2 SMNVEV (reference sequence). In DNA, the CDR3 is TGTGCCAGCAGTTTATCACCGGGGGCGGGAGCAGCCACCGGGGAGCTGTTTTTT. Its translation: CASSLSPGAGAATGELFF.

The chain carries TRBV7-9 and TRBJ2-3, with 8 bases identical to TRBD1. The germline gives CDR1 SEHNR, CDR2 FQNEAQ (reference sequence). This CDR3 region has 18 residues. The trim removed 1 base at V and 3 bases at J, leaving 12 bases unmatched. The CDR3 bases are TGTGCCAGCAGCTTAGGCTGGGGTTCAGGGGGCAAAACAGATACGCAGTATTTT. Its translation is CASSLGWGSGGKTDTQYF.